These 23 T cell receptor beta chains share one sample of origin, sequenced in a study of CD4 and CD8 cells across lung adenocarcinoma regions. TCRdb fed the PCR reads into MiXCR, producing one record per CDR3 protein. The sample holds 15,000 to 20,000 distinct CDR3 sequences, around 50% seen once. Sequenced material: CD8+ T cells from the margin of a lung tumor. Receptors were obtained from a male donor with lung adenocarcinoma. The CD4 and CD8 labels of this study may be unreliable.

This chain uses TRBV25-1 with TRBJ2-1; 11 nucleotides line up with TRBD2. The length of the CDR3 is 17 residues. Germline-derived CDR1 and CDR2 are MGHDK and SYGVNS. Losses at the gene ends were 1 base for V and 8 bases for J; bases not matched to a gene: 10. CDR3 region: CASSEWTSGFVADEQFF. Here the CDR3 DNA reads TGTGCCAGCAGTGAATGGACTAGCGGGTTTGTGGCGGATGAGCAGTTCTTC.

This chain uses TRBV6-5 with TRBJ2-3, with D maybe TRBD2 (6 bases). V was clipped by 3 bases and J by 0 bases, with 16 bases between them. This CDR3 comprises 17 residues. Looked up from germline, CDR1 is MNHEY and CDR2 is SVGAGI. DNA of the CDR3: TGTGCCAGCAGTTATCGAGACGGGGGACCTAGCACAGATACGCAGTATTTT. Its protein is CASSYRDGGPSTDTQYF.

The rearrangement joins TRBV6-1 to TRBJ2-3, with D possibly being TRBD2 (7 bases). The J call may be in error: the DNA end matches TRBJ2-7 better. This CDR3 is built from 15 residues. Germline-derived CDR1 and CDR2 are MNHNS and SASEGT. The CDR3 loop reads CASSEAGAPKDTQYF. CDR3 nucleotide sequence: TGTGCCAGCAGTGAGGCGGGGGCCCCCAAAGATACGCAGTACTTC.

This clonotype occurred many times. The chain carries TRBV6-1 and TRBJ2-5, with 9 bases that match TRBD1. The V gene's germline CDR1 is MNHNS and CDR2 SASEGT. V lost 9 bases, J lost 5 bases, and 7 bases stayed unmatched. The CDR3 totals 13 residues. The CDR3 loop is CARSPGQGETQYF. In nucleotides, the CDR3 is TGTGCCAGGAGTCCGGGACAGGGCGAGACCCAGTACTTC.

This clonotype appeared many times. This may stem from a read error, because a much larger clone lies one nucleotide away. The chain joins TRBV6-1 to TRBJ2-5; 7 bases align to TRBD1. Germline CDR1 and CDR2: MNHNS and SASEGT. The CDR3 covers 14 residues. J lost 11 bases, V lost 6 bases, and 15 bases had no gene match. The CDR3 loop is CASSHDRVLNEQYF. CDR3 coding DNA: TGTGCCAGCAGCCACGACAGGGTCCTCAATGAGCAGTACTTC.

The chain combines TRBV10-1 with TRBJ2-3; D is perhaps TRBD2 (6 bases). The assigned J gene may be wrong: the sequence end matches TRBJ2-7 better. Germline V CDR1 and CDR2: WNHNN, SYGVQD (reference sequence). CDR3 length equals 15 residues. As DNA, the CDR3 is TGCGCCAGCGGTGCGGAGGGGTGGGGCAAAAACACGCAGTACTTC. It encodes CASGAEGWGKNTQYF.

This rearrangement joins TRBV6-1 to TRBJ2-2; a weak D match, TRBD1 (6 bases). The length of the CDR3 is 13 residues. Germline-derived CDR1 and CDR2 are MNHNS and SASEGT. V was pared by 8 bases and J by 7 bases, with 14 bases between. The CDR3: CASHRPRGGELFF. The CDR3 DNA is TGTGCCAGCCACAGGCCCAGGGGCGGGGAGCTGTTTTTT.

About this clonotype: The junction and the germline gene differ at one end; a read error may be behind it. The chain is built from TRBV4-1 and TRBJ2-3; tentative D call: TRBD1 (5 bases). Germline V gene data show CDR1 as MGHRA and CDR2 as YSYEKL. This CDR3 spans 15 amino acids. CDR3 residues: CASSQGLVATDTQYF. For the CDR3, the DNA is TGCGCCAGCAGCCAGGGGCTCGTGGCCACAGACACGCAGTATTTC.

The chain couples TRBV9 to TRBJ1-2; D gene unclear. Between the trimmed V and J ends, which lost 0 bases and 0 bases, there was a span of 6 bases. The CDR3 covers 14 residues. The germline V gene encodes CDR1 SGDLS and CDR2 YYNGEE. CDR3 sequence: CASSVDVANYGYTF. The CDR3 bases are TGTGCCAGCAGCGTAGACGTAGCTAACTATGGCTACACCTTC.

This chain connects TRBV6-1 to TRBJ2-3; the D gene is possibly TRBD1 (5 bases). CDR1 is MNHNS and CDR2 is SASEGT in the germline V gene. The CDR3 is 14 residues long. V lost 5 bases and J 8 bases, leaving 17 bases between the germline ends. The DNA for the CDR3 is TGTGCCAGCAGTCTCGGCGATGGGGCCTTTACGCAGTATTTT. Translated: CASSLGDGAFTQYF.

The table lists this clonotype with a few counts. The chain couples TRBV12-3 or TRBV12-4 to TRBJ2-7, with D tentatively TRBD1 (5 bases). The CDR3 contains 13 residues. V lost 3 bases to trimming and J lost 3 bases, with 9 bases between them. In nucleotides, the CDR3 is TGTGCCAGCAGTTTGGGGCCAAACTACGAGCAGTACTTC. It translates to CASSLGPNYEQYF.

This chain uses TRBV27 with TRBJ2-1, with TRBD1 matching over 9 bases. The ends lost 6 bases at V and 7 bases at J; junction bases unmatched: 10. There are 15 residues in the CDR3. The germline CDR1 and CDR2 sequences are MNHEY and SMNVEV (reference sequence). For the CDR3, the DNA is TGTGCCAGCAGCGATCCGGGACAGGGAAAAAATGAGCAGTTCTTC. Translating it yields CASSDPGQGKNEQFF.

The rearrangement uses TRBV6-1 and TRBJ2-3, with D unresolved. Germline CDR1 reads MNHNS; CDR2 reads SASEGT. The CDR3 loop spans 12 amino acids. Trimming pared 8 bases from V and 0 bases from J, leaving 6 bases between. The CDR3 DNA is TGTGCCAGCCGGAGAAGCACAGATACGCAGTATTTT. Protein: CASRRSTDTQYF.

This chain connects TRBV6-5 to TRBJ2-5; possible D gene TRBD1, 5 bases. This CDR3 has 13 residues. CDR1 is MNHEY and CDR2 is SVGAGI in the germline V gene. Trimming cost V 6 bases and J 4 bases, with 12 bases left between them. CDR3 nucleotide sequence: TGTGCCAGCAGACGTGGGGCAGGAGAGACCCAGTACTTC. Amino acid sequence: CASRRGAGETQYF.

V and J are TRBV10-2 and TRBJ2-1; no clear D. Near its end, the DNA agrees better with TRBJ2-7, so the J call may be wrong. The CDR3 consists of 14 residues. Looked up from germline, CDR1 is WSHSY and CDR2 is SAAADI. The DNA of the CDR3 is TGCGCCAGCAGTGACCCGTCCAACCTTTGGGAGCAGTACTTC. Amino acids: CASSDPSNLWEQYF.

The rearrangement links TRBV6-1 to TRBJ2-3, with TRBD2 matching 14 bases. The germline gives CDR1 MNHNS, CDR2 SASEGT. V was clipped by 5 bases and J by 5 bases; unmatched bases: 3. The CDR3 is 15 residues long. The CDR3 loop reads CASSRTSGGLDTQYF. The DNA of the CDR3 is TGTGCCAGCAGTCGGACTAGCGGGGGGCTAGATACGCAGTATTTT.

The table lists this clonotype with many counts. V is TRBV6-1 and J is TRBJ2-1; 9 bases fit TRBD1. The end of the DNA fits TRBJ2-7 better, so the J call may be wrong. CDR3 length equals 14 residues. Germline CDR1 reads MNHNS; CDR2 reads SASEGT. The CDR3 sequence is CASTSGQGLYEQYF. In DNA, the CDR3 is TGTGCCAGCACCTCAGGACAGGGGCTGTACGAGCAGTACTTC.

This clonotype was recorded many times. The chain uses TRBV14 and TRBJ2-7, with 9 bases matching TRBD1. The CDR3 consists of 13 residues. J gave up 6 bases and V 4 bases, and 4 bases lay outside the gene matches. The V gene's germline CDR1 is SGHDN and CDR2 FVKESK. This CDR3 is CASSRDRVLEQYF. The CDR3 nucleotides are TGTGCCAGCAGCCGGGACAGGGTCCTCGAGCAGTACTTC.

This clonotype was picked up many times. The chain links TRBV10-1 to TRBJ1-2; D is unresolved. The CDR3 is made up of 13 amino acids. Germline CDR1 reads WNHNN; CDR2 reads SYGVQD (reference sequence). The V end lost 0 bases, the J end lost 0 bases, and 2 bases lay between the germline ends. The CDR3 DNA is TGCGCCAGCAGTGAGTCACCTAACTATGGCTACACCTTC. Its protein is CASSESPNYGYTF.

The chain recombines TRBV4-2 with TRBJ2-3, with TRBD2 matching 7 bases. Germline V gene sequence: CDR1 LGHNA, CDR2 YNFKEQ. The CDR3 runs 17 residues. V lost 0 bases and J lost 2; bases outside the gene matches: 8. As DNA, the CDR3 is TGTGCCAGCAGCCAAGATCTTACGGGAGGCCTCACAGATACGCAGTATTTT. Its protein product is CASSQDLTGGLTDTQYF.

The chain couples TRBV6-4 to TRBJ2-3, with a weak D call TRBD2 (6 bases). V lost 4 bases and J lost 4, with 15 bases in between. The germline gives CDR1 MRHNA, CDR2 SNTAGT. The CDR3 has 15 residues. The CDR3 here is CASSAEGGGADTQYF. The CDR3, as DNA: TGTGCCAGCAGTGCTGAGGGAGGTGGGGCAGATACGCAGTATTTT.

This clonotype has more than one count but fewer than ten. The chain links TRBV25-1 to TRBJ2-3; 7 positions agree with TRBD1. V shed 8 bases and J 1 base; nucleotides not matched to a gene: 15. This CDR3 spans 17 amino acids. Germline CDR1 MGHDK, CDR2 SYGVNS. Here the CDR3 reads CASSVGFVRGRTDTQYF. The CDR3 DNA reads as TGTGCCAGCTCGGTGGGGTTCGTTAGGGGGCGCACAGATACGCAGTATTTT.

In the case of this clonotype: The junction does not match germline at one end; this may be a read error. The chain employs TRBV11-2 and TRBJ2-3, with D perhaps TRBD1 or TRBD2 (6 bases each). The CDR3 length is 14 residues. CDR1 is SGHAT and CDR2 is FQNNGV in the germline V gene. The CDR3: CASSLDRGPDTQYF. In nucleotides, the CDR3 is TGTGCCAGCAGCTTAGATCGGGGGCCAGACACGCAGTATTTT. Looking up the rest from reference TRBV11-2 and TRBJ2-3 gives the full variable domain: EAGVAQSPRYKIIEKRQSVAFWCNPISGHATLYWYQQILGQGPKLLIQFQNNGVVDDSQLPKDRFSAERLKGVDSTLKIQPAKLEDSAVYLCASSLDRGPDTQYFGPGTRLTVL.